This is a list of T cell receptor beta chains from one sample in a study of siplizumab effects on memory and regulatory T cells. The repertoire was sequenced with immunoSEQ multiplex PCR; TCRdb's copy has only in-frame clones and lacks some. The profile shows more than 85,000 clones, around 92% of them singletons. Specimen: CD4+ T cells sorted from blood. The receptors were sampled from a human donor in good health. Some clones in this sample may be carry-over from other donors' samples. Both conserved end residues are part of each CDR3. Fields, in order: CDR3 DNA, CDR3 protein, D gene, J gene, V gene, clone size. The D gene is left open where the match is weak. Size is omitted from some rows. Given values are once, few, many or a class for expanded clones.

CDR3 DNA: TGTGCCAGCAGCTTAGCCCGGACAGATCGCTCCTACGAGCAGTACTTC
CDR3 protein: CASSLARTDRSYEQYF
D gene: -
J gene: TRBJ2-7
V gene: TRBV7-9
clone size: -

CDR3 DNA: TGTGCCAGCAGCCCCCAGAGCTCCTACAATGAGCAGTTCTTC
CDR3 protein: CASSPQSSYNEQFF
D gene: -
J gene: TRBJ2-1
V gene: TRBV7-2
clone size: once

CDR3 DNA: TGCGCCAGCAGCCTCGTGGAGTATAGCACAGATACGCAGTATTTT
CDR3 protein: CASSLVEYSTDTQYF
D gene: -
J gene: TRBJ2-3
V gene: TRBV4-1
clone size: once

CDR3 DNA: TGTGCCAGCAGCGTGGAACTAGCGAGGCAACACGAGCAGTACTTC
CDR3 protein: CASSVELARQHEQYF
D gene: TRBD2
J gene: TRBJ2-7
V gene: TRBV2
clone size: -

CDR3 DNA: TGTGCCAGCAGCGACACGCGCACAGATACGCAGTATTTT
CDR3 protein: CASSDTRTDTQYF
D gene: -
J gene: TRBJ2-3
V gene: TRBV7-3
clone size: -

CDR3 DNA: TGTGCCAGCAGTCCCCCGGGACAGCCCAAGACTTTCTTT
CDR3 protein: CASSPPGQPKTFF
D gene: TRBD1
J gene: TRBJ1-1
V gene: TRBV6-1
clone size: -

CDR3 DNA: TGCACCGCGGCGCGGGATATGGCAGATACGCAGTATTTT
CDR3 protein: CTAARDMADTQYF
D gene: -
J gene: TRBJ2-3
V gene: TRBV29-1
clone size: -

CDR3 DNA: TGTGCCAGTAGGTACAGCTCGAACACTGAAGCTTTCTTT
CDR3 protein: CASRYSSNTEAFF
D gene: -
J gene: TRBJ1-1
V gene: TRBV19
clone size: few

CDR3 DNA: TGTGCCAGCAGCCCCCAGCGCGGGACCATGTTCACATTCGAGCAGTACTTC
CDR3 protein: CASSPQRGTMFTFEQYF
D gene: -
J gene: TRBJ2-7
V gene: TRBV28
clone size: -

CDR3 DNA: TGTGCCTGGAGTGTACAGGGGGTAGCCAAAAACATTCAGTACTTC
CDR3 protein: CAWSVQGVAKNIQYF
D gene: TRBD1
J gene: TRBJ2-4
V gene: TRBV30
clone size: -

CDR3 DNA: TGTGCCAGCAGTGAAGAGGGGGGGACTAGTTCTGGTGAGCAGTTCTTC
CDR3 protein: CASSEEGGTSSGEQFF
D gene: TRBD2
J gene: TRBJ2-1
V gene: TRBV2
clone size: -

CDR3 DNA: TGTGCCAGCAGCAAAGCGCTTCGATTTGCAACTAATGAAAAACTGTTTTTT
CDR3 protein: CASSKALRFATNEKLFF
D gene: -
J gene: TRBJ1-4
V gene: TRBV21-1
clone size: once

CDR3 DNA: TGTGCCAGCAGGTCCGCTAGCTCCTACGAGCAGTACTTC
CDR3 protein: CASRSASSYEQYF
D gene: -
J gene: TRBJ2-7
V gene: TRBV6-1
clone size: -

CDR3 DNA: TGCAGCGGGGGCTTTCGGAAAGGGGTCTACAATGAGCAGTTCTTC
CDR3 protein: CSGGFRKGVYNEQFF
D gene: -
J gene: TRBJ2-1
V gene: TRBV29-1
clone size: -

CDR3 DNA: TGCGCCAGCAGCCGGTTTGGACTAGCGGAAAACATTCAGTACTTC
CDR3 protein: CASSRFGLAENIQYF
D gene: TRBD2
J gene: TRBJ2-4
V gene: TRBV4-1
clone size: -

CDR3 DNA: TGTGCCAGCAGCTTGGCTAGCGGGGGGCCCTACGAGCAGTACTTC
CDR3 protein: CASSLASGGPYEQYF
D gene: TRBD2
J gene: TRBJ2-7
V gene: TRBV5-5
clone size: -

CDR3 DNA: TGTGCCAGCAGCTTAACGAGCGGGCTCACAGATACGCAGTATTTT
CDR3 protein: CASSLTSGLTDTQYF
D gene: -
J gene: TRBJ2-3
V gene: TRBV7-9
clone size: -

CDR3 DNA: TGTGCCAGCAGCCAACAAATCACGGGCGCGGTGCAGTTCTTC
CDR3 protein: CASSQQITGAVQFF
D gene: -
J gene: TRBJ2-1
V gene: TRBV14
clone size: -

CDR3 DNA: TGTGCCAGTAGTAGCGGGATTGAGCAGTTCTTC
CDR3 protein: CASSSGIEQFF
D gene: -
J gene: TRBJ2-1
V gene: TRBV19
clone size: -

CDR3 DNA: TGTGCCAGCACCCAAGGAACAGGGAGCAATCAGCCCCAGCATTTT
CDR3 protein: CASTQGTGSNQPQHF
D gene: -
J gene: TRBJ1-5
V gene: TRBV2
clone size: few

CDR3 DNA: TGTGCCAGCAGCCTAGACAGGGCCTACGAGCAGTACTTC
CDR3 protein: CASSLDRAYEQYF
D gene: TRBD1
J gene: TRBJ2-7
V gene: TRBV6-6
clone size: -

CDR3 DNA: TGCAGCGTCGACTCCTACAATGAGCAGTTCTTC
CDR3 protein: CSVDSYNEQFF
D gene: -
J gene: TRBJ2-1
V gene: TRBV29-1
clone size: -

CDR3 DNA: TGTGCCCGGGGAGGTCGCATTTCTGGTCGCACTGAAGCTTTCTTT
CDR3 protein: CARGGRISGRTEAFF
D gene: -
J gene: TRBJ1-1
V gene: TRBV6-5
clone size: once

CDR3 DNA: TGTGCCAGCAGCTTTTTGGGGGGGATGAACACTGAAGCTTTCTTT
CDR3 protein: CASSFLGGMNTEAFF
D gene: -
J gene: TRBJ1-1
V gene: TRBV11-2
clone size: -

CDR3 DNA: TGTGCCATCAGTCGGGACGGCCTCACTGAAGCTTTCTTT
CDR3 protein: CAISRDGLTEAFF
D gene: -
J gene: TRBJ1-1
V gene: TRBV10-3
clone size: -

CDR3 DNA: TGTGCCAGCAGTGTCCGACACCACGGAGGGGAGACCCAGTACTTC
CDR3 protein: CASSVRHHGGETQYF
D gene: -
J gene: TRBJ2-5
V gene: TRBV6-1
clone size: -

CDR3 DNA: TGTGCCAGCAGCCCGGGACAGGGGACCGAGCAGTACTTC
CDR3 protein: CASSPGQGTEQYF
D gene: TRBD1
J gene: TRBJ2-7
V gene: TRBV7-3
clone size: -

CDR3 DNA: TGTGCCAGCAGCGAGACTAGCGGGAGCGGCTACGAGCAGTACTTC
CDR3 protein: CASSETSGSGYEQYF
D gene: TRBD2
J gene: TRBJ2-7
V gene: TRBV7-2
clone size: -

CDR3 DNA: TGTGCCAGCAGGGAAAGACAGGGGGTGAACACTGAAGCTTTCTTT
CDR3 protein: CASRERQGVNTEAFF
D gene: -
J gene: TRBJ1-1
V gene: TRBV21-1
clone size: once

CDR3 DNA: TGCGCCAGCAGCAAAGGACTAGCGGGAGAAACAGATACGCAGTATTTT
CDR3 protein: CASSKGLAGETDTQYF
D gene: TRBD2
J gene: TRBJ2-3
V gene: TRBV5-1
clone size: -

CDR3 DNA: TGTGCCAGGGGACAGGCCACTAGCACAGATACGCAGTATTTT
CDR3 protein: CARGQATSTDTQYF
D gene: TRBD1
J gene: TRBJ2-3
V gene: TRBV2
clone size: -

CDR3 DNA: TGTGCCAGCAGCTTAGCGTATACAGGTGAAATGAGTCGAAACTCTTACGAGCAGTACTTC
CDR3 protein: CASSLAYTGEMSRNSYEQYF
D gene: -
J gene: TRBJ2-7
V gene: TRBV7-8
clone size: few

CDR3 DNA: TGCGCCAGCCGCCACTCGGAGGCGTCTGAAAAACTGTTTTTT
CDR3 protein: CASRHSEASEKLFF
D gene: -
J gene: TRBJ1-4
V gene: TRBV5-1
clone size: few

CDR3 DNA: TGTGCCAGTAGTGAGGGACAGCTCTGGGGAGAGACCCAGTACTTC
CDR3 protein: CASSEGQLWGETQYF
D gene: TRBD1
J gene: TRBJ2-5
V gene: TRBV19
clone size: -

CDR3 DNA: TGTGCCAGCAGCGAGGCCCGGGGGACCGGGGAGCTGTTTTTT
CDR3 protein: CASSEARGTGELFF
D gene: -
J gene: TRBJ2-2
V gene: TRBV14
clone size: -

CDR3 DNA: TGTGCCAGCAAGACAGGCCCTTCCTACGAGCAGTACTTC
CDR3 protein: CASKTGPSYEQYF
D gene: -
J gene: TRBJ2-7
V gene: TRBV6-6
clone size: -

CDR3 DNA: TGTGCCAGCAGCCCCAGGGGATTAACGGGCTACACCTTC
CDR3 protein: CASSPRGLTGYTF
D gene: -
J gene: TRBJ1-2
V gene: TRBV7-2
clone size: -

CDR3 DNA: TGTGCCAGCAGCGTTTTAGCGGGACCTTATCAGGAGACCCAGTACTTC
CDR3 protein: CASSVLAGPYQETQYF
D gene: TRBD2
J gene: TRBJ2-5
V gene: TRBV5-4
clone size: once

CDR3 DNA: TGTGCCAGCAGTTTACGCCGGGAGACCTACGAGCAGTACTTC
CDR3 protein: CASSLRRETYEQYF
D gene: -
J gene: TRBJ2-7
V gene: TRBV28
clone size: -

CDR3 DNA: TGTGCCAGCAGTTCCAACAGGGGTGGGCAAGAGACCCAGTACTTC
CDR3 protein: CASSSNRGGQETQYF
D gene: TRBD1
J gene: TRBJ2-5
V gene: TRBV6-1
clone size: -

CDR3 DNA: TGTGCCATCGGCATCGGATCAGCGCACCAAGAGACCCAGTACTTC
CDR3 protein: CAIGIGSAHQETQYF
D gene: -
J gene: TRBJ2-5
V gene: TRBV10-3
clone size: -

CDR3 DNA: TGTGCCAGCAGCCCGGCTGGGGCCAACGTCCTGACTTTC
CDR3 protein: CASSPAGANVLTF
D gene: -
J gene: TRBJ2-6
V gene: TRBV11-3
clone size: -

CDR3 DNA: TGTGCCAGCAGCTCGGTAGGGGTTGGTGAGCAGTTCTTC
CDR3 protein: CASSSVGVGEQFF
D gene: -
J gene: TRBJ2-1
V gene: TRBV7-8
clone size: -

CDR3 DNA: TGTGCCAGTAGTACAGAAACAGGTCTTTATGGCTACACCTTC
CDR3 protein: CASSTETGLYGYTF
D gene: -
J gene: TRBJ1-2
V gene: TRBV19
clone size: -

CDR3 DNA: TGTGCCAGCTCACCTAGTCTAGAGAATGAGCAGTTCTTC
CDR3 protein: CASSPSLENEQFF
D gene: -
J gene: TRBJ2-1
V gene: TRBV18
clone size: once

CDR3 DNA: TGTGCCTGGAGCTTAGCGGGCACAGATACGCAGTATTTT
CDR3 protein: CAWSLAGTDTQYF
D gene: -
J gene: TRBJ2-3
V gene: TRBV30
clone size: once

CDR3 DNA: TGTGCCAGCTCACCAAGTATAGAGAACTACGAGCAGTACTTC
CDR3 protein: CASSPSIENYEQYF
D gene: -
J gene: TRBJ2-7
V gene: TRBV18
clone size: -

CDR3 DNA: TGTGCCATCAGCCGGACTAGCGACACAGATACGCAGTATTTT
CDR3 protein: CAISRTSDTDTQYF
D gene: TRBD2
J gene: TRBJ2-3
V gene: TRBV10-3
clone size: -

CDR3 DNA: TGTGCCAGCAGCTCGGGACTAGCGGGCCGTACCTCCCCCTACAATGAGCAGTTCTTC
CDR3 protein: CASSSGLAGRTSPYNEQFF
D gene: TRBD2
J gene: TRBJ2-1
V gene: TRBV11-1
clone size: -

CDR3 DNA: TGCGCCAGCAGCCAGATCCAGGGGGTTAATGAAAAACTGTTTTTT
CDR3 protein: CASSQIQGVNEKLFF
D gene: TRBD1
J gene: TRBJ1-4
V gene: TRBV4-1
clone size: -

CDR3 DNA: TGTGCCAGCAGTCGACAGGTTGGGGGCGCAGCGCTGCAGTACTTC
CDR3 protein: CASSRQVGGAALQYF
D gene: -
J gene: TRBJ2-7
V gene: TRBV6-5
clone size: -